A selection of T cell receptor beta chains follows, all from one sample in a study of follicular helper T cells after annual influenza vaccination. Some clones are missing from TCRdb's copy, which holds only in-frame ones; the method was immunoSEQ multiplex PCR. The sample carries approximately 4,900 clones, approximately 89% recorded once. Here the sequenced sample was CXCR5+ CD38- circulating T follicular helper cells from blood, taken 7 days after influenza vaccination. The source is an adult who received the influenza vaccine. Each CDR3 is given without its conserved first and last residue. Size values are once, few and many counts, or a class for expanded clones, and some rows have none.

clone_size	v_call	j_call	cdr3_aa
NA	TRBV25-1	TRBJ1-1	ASSGDRRSF
once	TRBV29-1	TRBJ1-1	SVVGQMNTEAF
once	TRBV30	TRBJ1-4	AWPTGVGSRKLF
once	TRBV5-1	TRBJ2-3	ASSLESGLAGGSTDTQY
NA	TRBV2	TRBJ1-5	ASSVQGSNQPQH
NA	TRBV30	TRBJ1-4	AWSWAITTNEKLF
NA	TRBV19	TRBJ2-2	ASRSGTGSTGELF
NA	TRBV6-1	TRBJ2-7	ASSERRGGEQY
NA	TRBV6-5	TRBJ2-7	ASSPRVGGYEQY
NA	TRBV28	TRBJ2-2	ASSWDSGSTGELF
NA	TRBV30	TRBJ1-3	AWSVPGSSGNTIY
NA	TRBV6-1	TRBJ2-7	ASSEMELPPRHEQY
once	TRBV7-9	TRBJ2-3	ASTRGVGTDTQY
NA	TRBV30	TRBJ2-2	AWSLVVGELF
NA	TRBV4-2	TRBJ2-3	ASSHGTSGKVADTQY
NA	TRBV11-1	TRBJ2-1	ASSPTGRNEQF
NA	TRBV18	TRBJ1-1	ASSRDRSTEAF
NA	TRBV18	TRBJ2-7	ASSPSAGGREQY
NA	TRBV6-1	TRBJ2-5	ASSGPGQGKTQY
NA	TRBV5-1	TRBJ1-4	ASRPGWGSEKLF
few	TRBV19	TRBJ2-2	ASSRLDRRDGELF
NA	TRBV30	TRBJ2-3	AWRRNFVTDTQY
NA	TRBV29-1	TRBJ2-5	SGTRSGQETQY
NA	TRBV7-8	TRBJ1-5	ASSPGTGGNQPQH